This entry features one T cell receptor (beta chain) sequence. Its antigen is undetermined. The data originate from a study of cytomegalovirus exposure and HLA in healthy donors. Assay: immunoSEQ multiplex PCR; the TCRdb copy retains only in-frame clones and omits some. The profile covers about 120,000 clones, with 95% to 96% appearing a single time and about 1.7% taken by the ten largest. Germline V gives CDR1 ENHRY, CDR2 SYGVKD. CDR3 length: 15 residues. The V end lost 0 bases, the J end lost 7 bases, and 13 bases lay between the germline ends. Study findings and constraints: Associated with cytomegalovirus, according to the listing, were around 170 TCR beta chains. Most TCR sequences proved rare, with some public TCRs found in many donors.

The chain carries TRBV10-3 and TRBJ1-5; D is undetermined. The sequence was collected from a man younger than 35 in good health and CMV-seronegative. Sequencing was done on a sample of PBMCs. In DNA form, the CDR3 reads TGTGCCATCAGTGAGTCTTGGGGAGTGGGGCAGCCCCAGCATTTT. Its translation is CAISESWGVGQPQHF.